This T cell receptor (beta chain) was documented in a study of T cell responses to AZD1222 COVID-19 vaccine. Turning to the study itself: The analysis combined second doses at about 4 or about 12 weeks.

The assay was immunoSEQ multiplex PCR, and TCRdb's table has in-frame clones only and misses some. The sample has some 120,000 clones, roughly 89% seen once; the top ten hold roughly 12%. Germline V lookup: CDR1 SGHTA, CDR2 FQGNSA. The CDR3 totals 18 residues. V trimming: 3 bases; J trimming: 4 bases; junction bases outside the gene matches: 7. This clone came up a few times. The antigen is undetermined. Study-level results: Reportedly, nearly half the spike-specific TCRs target unmutated variant regions.

The sample in question was peripheral blood, obtained on day 0 of AZD1222 vaccination. The TCR sequence derives from an adult in good health. The chain has TRBV7-2 and TRBJ2-2; 14 bases are shared with TRBD2. This CDR3 reads CASSFLTGLAGVTGELFF. CDR3 in DNA: TGTGCCAGCAGCTTCCTAACGGGACTAGCGGGAGTCACCGGGGAGCTGTTTTTT.